Sequencing of this T cell receptor (beta chain) was carried out in a study of control samples from healthy donors and cancer patients. The assay was immunoSEQ multiplex PCR, and TCRdb's table has in-frame clones only and misses some. The profile covers around 130,000 clones, with approximately 90% appearing a single time and 9.5% to 13% taken by the ten largest. The CDR3 sequence is 14 residues long. Germline V gene data show CDR1 as SQVTM and CDR2 as ANQGSEA. Trimming cost V 7 bases and J 4 bases; bases outside gene matches: 9. This clonotype was obtained from a man younger than 40 in good health. The V and J genes are TRBV29-1 and TRBJ2-1; 8 bases are a match to TRBD2. Sequencing was carried out using blood. The CDR3: CSGKTGGWYNEQFF. The CDR3 DNA is TGCAGCGGTAAAACGGGGGGGTGGTACAATGAGCAGTTCTTC.